This note documents a single T cell receptor beta chain sequence. Its antigen is as yet unknown. The data derive from a study of T cell repertoires in cytomegalovirus infection. Whole-study context: Use of recently identified HLA-C-restricted and well-studied HLA-B-restricted CMV epitopes was part of the study. Indicated by public TCR beta signatures were CMV infection and matching HLA type.

Germline V CDR1 and CDR2: LNHDA, SQIVND (reference sequence). V was clipped by 5 bases and J by 8 bases; unmatched bases: 8. The CDR3 totals 14 residues. Using its own MiXCR run on the reads, TCRdb lists one record per CDR3 protein. Of around 300,000 distinct CDR3 sequences listed, roughly 21% are singletons. Study outcomes and limitations: Frequencies of public TCR beta families were cumulated, and this identified carriers of CMV plus the relevant HLA. Dominating the ex vivo response were TCR beta clonotypes that were CMV-specific and HLA-C-restricted.

The V call is TRBV19, the J call TRBJ1-4; TRBD1 matches 7 bases. This sample comprised cultured PBMCs, obtained from culture after CMV antigen stimulation. This sequence was found in a human donor in good health (CMV status not recorded). Some clones in this sample may be carry-over from other donors' samples. CDR3 region: CASSPPTGREKLFF. CDR3 DNA sequence: TGTGCCAGTAGTCCACCGACAGGGCGAGAAAAACTGTTTTTT. Based on the CDR3 plus reference TRBV19 and TRBJ1-4, the full variable domain is DGGITQSPKYLFRKEGQNVTLSCEQNLNHDAMYWYRQDPGQGLRLIYYSQIVNDFQKGDIAEGYSVSREKKESFPLTVTSAQKNPTAFYLCASSPPTGREKLFFGSGTQLSVL.